These 28 T cell receptor beta chains were all obtained from the same sample, sequenced in a study of blood T cell repertoires in COVID-19. The data were produced by immunoSEQ multiplex PCR, yet TCRdb's version contains in-frame clones alone and is incomplete. The sample consists of over 200,000 clones, around 85% of them appearing once. Sequencing was carried out using peripheral blood. The receptors were gathered from a human donor in a cohort sampled during active COVID-19.

About this clone itself: At one end the junction does not follow the germline gene, possibly because of a read error. The genes are TRBV9 and TRBJ2-6; 9 bases are a match to TRBD2. Germline CDR1 SGDLS, CDR2 YYNGEE. The CDR3 consists of 16 residues. The CDR3 coding sequence is TGTGCCAGCAGCGTGCGCGGGAGGGGTGGGCCCAACGTCCTGACTTTC. It is translated as CASSVRGRGGPNVLTF.

The V gene is TRBV28, the J gene TRBJ2-1; tentatively, D is TRBD1 (6 bases). This CDR3 is built from 18 residues. With 3 bases removed from V and 0 bases from J, the gap between germline ends came to 18 bases. Germline CDR1 and CDR2: MDHEN and SYDVKM. In DNA form, the CDR3 reads TGTGCCAGCAGTTTTCTCGGACCTGGACAGAACTCCTACAATGAGCAGTTCTTC. As protein: CASSFLGPGQNSYNEQFF.

This clone was seen only once. The CDR3 spells CASRDRGYNSPLHF. In DNA form, the CDR3 reads TGTGCCAGCAGGGACAGGGGATATAATTCACCCCTCCACTTT. This chain uses TRBV6-5 with TRBJ1-6; 9 nucleotides line up with TRBD1. Germline CDR1 MNHEY, CDR2 SVGAGI. V shed 6 bases and J 4 bases; nucleotides not matched to a gene: 1. The CDR3 length is 14 residues.

V and J are TRBV11-2 and TRBJ2-7, with 9 bases aligning to TRBD1. The V gene end was trimmed by 1 base and the J gene end by 3 bases; junction bases not matched to a gene: 7. The germline V gene has CDR1 SGHAT and CDR2 FQNNGV. This CDR3 spans 16 amino acids. CDR3 residues: CASSLVLGQGIYEQYF. CDR3 bases: TGTGCCAGCAGCTTAGTTCTGGGACAGGGTATCTACGAGCAGTACTTC.

V gene TRBV27 combines with J gene TRBJ1-1, with 9 bases fitting TRBD1. Germline CDR1 reads MNHEY; CDR2 reads SMNVEV (reference sequence). The CDR3 extends over 14 amino acids. V shed 4 bases, J shed 4 bases, and the junction held 4 bases outside the gene matches. CDR3 region: CASSSPTGGTEAFF. For the CDR3, the DNA is TGTGCCAGCAGTTCCCCGACAGGGGGCACTGAAGCTTTCTTT.

The rearrangement uses TRBV30 and TRBJ1-2; 9 bases match TRBD1. CDR1 is GTSNPN, CDR2 SVGIG, per germline (reference sequence). This CDR3 spans 15 amino acids. J lost 4 bases, V lost 2 bases, and 8 bases had no gene match. In DNA form, the CDR3 reads TGTGCCTGGAGTAGGACAGGGGAACTCGGCTATGGCTACACCTTC. The encoded protein is CAWSRTGELGYGYTF.

This chain connects TRBV18 to TRBJ2-7, with 11 bases that match TRBD2. The V gene end was trimmed by 3 bases and the J gene end by 7 bases; junction bases not matched to a gene: 11. The CDR3 loop spans 16 amino acids. From germline, CDR1 is KGHSH and CDR2 LQKENI. The CDR3 DNA reads TGTGCCAGCTCACCGAAACTAGCGGGAGTGACAGAAGAGCAGTACTTC. Protein: CASSPKLAGVTEEQYF.

This clone was recorded many times. The chain employs TRBV7-3 and TRBJ2-7; D may be TRBD1 (6 bases). Looked up from germline, CDR1 is SGHTA and CDR2 is FQGTGA. Trimming left V 1 base short and J 5 bases short, with 15 bases between. The CDR3 extends over 15 amino acids. In DNA, the CDR3 is TGTGCCAGCAGCTTAAGCCCCAGGGGCTTCGACGAGCAGTACTTC. This encodes CASSLSPRGFDEQYF. The full variable domain, its missing parts supplied by reference TRBV7-3 and TRBJ2-7, is GAGVSQTPSNKVTEKGKYVELRCDPISGHTALYWYRQSLGQGPEFLIYFQGTGAADDSGLPNDRFFAVRPEGSVSTLKIQRTERGDSAVYLCASSLSPRGFDEQYFGPGTRLTVT.

V gene TRBV20-1 combines with J gene TRBJ1-2; unclear D gene. Germline V lookup: CDR1 DFQATT, CDR2 SNEGSKA (reference sequence). The CDR3 loop spans 10 amino acids. The CDR3 DNA follows: TGCACCCCGACTACCTATGGCTACACCTTC. It specifies CTPTTYGYTF.

The genes are TRBV9 and TRBJ2-7; D call uncertain. Per the germline V gene, CDR1 is SGDLS and CDR2 is YYNGEE. This CDR3 spans 14 amino acids. V lost 4 bases and J 5 bases, leaving 16 bases between the germline ends. CDR3 nucleotides: TGTGCCAGCAGCCCGCCTTCTAGTCTCCACGAGCAGTACTTC. Protein: CASSPPSSLHEQYF.

This rearrangement joins TRBV27 to TRBJ1-1, with TRBD1 matching over 8 bases. Unmatched junction bases numbered 5, after V lost 7 bases and J lost 1 base. The CDR3 sequence is 14 residues long. Germline CDR1 is MNHEY and CDR2 is SMNVEV (reference sequence). Here the CDR3 DNA reads TGTGCCAGCACCCGGACAGGGCGGAACACTGAAGCTTTCTTT. This gives the protein CASTRTGRNTEAFF.

A note on this clone: One end of the junction fails to match germline, which may point to a read error. This sequence joins TRBV11-2 and TRBJ2-7; weak D call: TRBD2 (6 bases). This CDR3 is built from 16 residues. Germline CDR1 SGHAT, CDR2 FQNNGV. The CDR3 region is CASSIDSGTPTYEQYF. CDR3 nucleotides: TGTGCCAGCAGCATAGATTCCGGGACTCCCACCTACGAGCAGTACTTC. The whole variable domain, remainder taken from reference TRBV11-2 and TRBJ2-7, is EAGVAQSPRYKIIEKRQSVAFWCNPISGHATLYWYQQILGQGPKLLIQFQNNGVVDDSQLPKDRFSAERLKGVDSTLKIQPAKLEDSAVYLCASSIDSGTPTYEQYFGPGTRLTVT.

The gene calls are TRBV18 and TRBJ2-7; D might be TRBD1 (6 bases). Trimming removed 2 bases from V and 6 bases from J, with 11 bases in between. CDR1 is KGHSH and CDR2 is LQKENI in the germline V gene. The CDR3 loop spans 13 amino acids. Here the CDR3 DNA reads TGTGCCAGCTCACCAGTGGGACAACGCGAGCAGTACTTC. This codes for CASSPVGQREQYF.

In this sample, this clone turned up a few times. V and J are TRBV7-9 and TRBJ1-6; D unresolved. Deletions cut 1 base from V and 0 bases from J, with 13 bases between. The CDR3 has 18 amino acids. The germline V gene encodes CDR1 SEHNR and CDR2 FQNEAQ (reference sequence). The CDR3 region has the DNA TGTGCCAGCAGCTTAGAGCAGGTCCCGAGCTCCTATAATTCACCCCTCCACTTT. Translating it yields CASSLEQVPSSYNSPLHF.

The V and J genes are TRBV6-4 and TRBJ2-1, with 11 nucleotides matching TRBD2. Germline CDR1 MRHNA, CDR2 SNTAGT. V lost 6 bases, J lost 6 bases, and 7 bases stayed unmatched. The length of the CDR3 is 15 residues. The CDR3 sequence: CASRDVAGGGNEQFF. CDR3 in DNA: TGTGCCAGCAGGGACGTAGCGGGAGGGGGCAATGAGCAGTTCTTC.

The rearrangement uses TRBV18 and TRBJ1-4; D gene unclear. The V gene's germline CDR1 is KGHSH and CDR2 LQKENI. Trimming removed 2 bases at V and 7 bases at J, with 11 bases between. The CDR3 is 14 residues long. CDR3 sequence (DNA): TGTGCCAGCTCACCAGTCGGGAGGCGTGAAAAACTGTTTTTT. Amino acid sequence: CASSPVGRREKLFF.

The V gene is TRBV19, the J gene TRBJ2-3; 9 bases match TRBD2. Germline CDR1 is LNHDA and CDR2 is SQIVND (reference sequence). CDR3 size: 15 residues. Trimming at V came to 3 bases and at J to 4 bases, leaving 5 bases not matched to a gene. DNA of the CDR3: TGTGCCAGTAGTATGGGGCTAGCGGGGTCAGATACGCAGTATTTT. Translated, it gives CASSMGLAGSDTQYF.

The chain has TRBV28 and TRBJ2-1; 10 positions agree with TRBD1. The germline gives CDR1 MDHEN, CDR2 SYDVKM. This CDR3 spans 17 amino acids. J was trimmed by 1 base and V by 4 bases; bases with no gene match: 7. CDR3 sequence: CASSSLEGQGSYNEQFF. The DNA for the CDR3 is TGTGCCAGCAGTTCCCTCGAGGGACAGGGGTCCTACAATGAGCAGTTCTTC.

This clone was counted only a few times. The J gene is TRBJ1-2, the V gene TRBV27, with no clear D. The length of the CDR3 is 10 residues. The V gene's germline CDR1 is MNHEY and CDR2 SMNVEV (reference sequence). With 5 bases removed from V and 6 bases from J, the gap between germline ends came to 4 bases. The CDR3 DNA follows: TGTGCCAGCAGTGTCAATGGCTACACCTTC. The encoded protein is CASSVNGYTF.

V is TRBV10-1 and J is TRBJ2-1; 7 nucleotides agree with TRBD1. The V gene end was trimmed by 10 bases and the J gene end by 2 bases; junction bases not matched to a gene: 5. The germline CDR1 and CDR2 sequences are WNHNN and SYGVQD (reference sequence). The CDR3 has 13 amino acids. The DNA for the CDR3 is TGCGCCAACAGGGGCGGGCCCTACAATGAGCAGTTCTTC. It codes for CANRGGPYNEQFF.

Concerning this clone: The sample holds other DNA sequences that translate to the same CDR3. The V and J genes are TRBV2 and TRBJ2-7; 7 bases align to TRBD1. J lost 6 bases, V lost 4 bases, and 0 bases had no gene match. The CDR3 consists of 11 residues. CDR1 SNHLY and CDR2 FYNNEI come from the germline V gene. CDR3 region: CASSGQGEQYF. Written as DNA, the CDR3 is TGTGCCAGCAGTGGACAGGGCGAGCAGTACTTC.

V and J are TRBV4-1 and TRBJ1-5; 7 bases are a match to TRBD1. The CDR3 is made up of 17 amino acids. V was clipped by 1 base and J by 6 bases; unmatched bases: 12. The V gene's germline CDR1 is MGHRA and CDR2 YSYEKL. In DNA form, the CDR3 reads TGCGCCAGCAGCCAAGCCCCCTACAGGGGATTGGGTCAGCCCCAGCATTTT. Its protein product is CASSQAPYRGLGQPQHF.

This clone was picked up one time. The rearrangement uses TRBV12-3 or TRBV12-4 and TRBJ2-3; 7 positions match TRBD2. The J segment lost 5 bases and the V segment lost 10 bases, leaving 6 bases of the junction unmatched. The CDR3 length is 12 residues. The CDR3 spells CATAGVIDTQYF. CDR3 coding DNA: TGTGCCACCGCGGGAGTGATAGATACGCAGTATTTT.

V usage is TRBV14 and J usage is TRBJ2-3; 9 bases agree with TRBD1. CDR3 length: 16 amino acids. Unmatched junction bases numbered 11, after V lost 4 bases and J lost 6 bases. Germline CDR1 SGHDN, CDR2 FVKESK. Written as DNA, the CDR3 is TGTGCCAGCAGCCGCTCCGGGGACAGGGAGGGGGATACGCAGTATTTT. Protein sequence: CASSRSGDREGDTQYF. The entire variable domain, with the rest obtained from reference TRBV14 and TRBJ2-3, is as follows: EAGVTQFPSHSVIEKGQTVTLRCDPISGHDNLYWYRRVMGKEIKFLLHFVKESKQDESGMPNNRFLAERTGGTYSTLKVQPAELEDSGVYFCASSRSGDREGDTQYFGPGTRLTVL.

V gene TRBV6-5 combines with J gene TRBJ1-2, with TRBD1 matching over 12 bases. V was pared by 6 bases and J by 4 bases, with 3 bases of the junction left unmatched. Germline V lookup: CDR1 MNHEY, CDR2 SVGAGI. The CDR3 is 14 amino acids. The CDR3, as DNA: TGTGCCAGCAGGGGGACAGGGGGCCCCTATGGCTACACCTTC. Its protein product is CASRGTGGPYGYTF.

This clone was observed a single time. The CDR3 protein is CASSLVGRANTGELFF. For the CDR3, the DNA is TGTGCCAGCAGCTTAGTTGGGAGGGCGAACACCGGGGAGCTGTTTTTT. The chain has TRBV7-2 and TRBJ2-2; the match to TRBD2 covers 7 bases. J gave up 0 bases and V 1 base, and 2 bases lay outside the gene matches. This CDR3 has 16 amino acids. The germline CDR1 and CDR2 sequences are SGHTA and FQGNSA.

V is TRBV3-1 (or the pseudogene TRBV3-2) and J is TRBJ1-4; D may be TRBD1 (5 bases). The V end lost 5 bases, the J end lost 7 bases, and 20 bases lay between the germline ends. Germline V lookup: CDR1 LGHDT, CDR2 YNNKEL (reference sequence). The CDR3 runs 16 residues. The CDR3 nucleotides read TGTGCCAGCAGCAAAGTTTCGGGGGTGTTCTTTGAAAAACTGTTTTTT. Residues: CASSKVSGVFFEKLFF.

The chain employs TRBV10-3 and TRBJ2-7, with 7 bases aligning to TRBD2. CDR3 size: 13 residues. Germline CDR1 reads ENHRY; CDR2 reads SYGVKD. J lost 0 bases, V lost 10 bases, and 6 bases had no gene match. In DNA form, the CDR3 reads TGTGCCACCGGGACTATGAGCTCCTACGAGCAGTACTTC. Translated, it gives CATGTMSSYEQYF.